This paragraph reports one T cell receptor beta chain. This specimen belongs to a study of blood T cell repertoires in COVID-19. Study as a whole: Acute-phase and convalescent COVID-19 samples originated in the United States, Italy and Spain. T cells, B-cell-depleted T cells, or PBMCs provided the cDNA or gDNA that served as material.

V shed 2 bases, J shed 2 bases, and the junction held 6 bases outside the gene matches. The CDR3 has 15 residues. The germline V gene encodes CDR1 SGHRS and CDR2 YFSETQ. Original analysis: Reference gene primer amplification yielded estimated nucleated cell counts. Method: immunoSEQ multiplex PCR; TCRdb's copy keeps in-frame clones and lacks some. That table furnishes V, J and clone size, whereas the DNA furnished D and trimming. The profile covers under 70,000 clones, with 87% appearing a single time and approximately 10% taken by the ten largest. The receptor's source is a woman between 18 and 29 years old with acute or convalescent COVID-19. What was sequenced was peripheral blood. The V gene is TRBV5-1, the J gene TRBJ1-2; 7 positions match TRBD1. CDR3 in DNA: TGCGCCAGCAGCTTCCGGGACAGCGGCAACTATGGCTACACCTTC. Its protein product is CASSFRDSGNYGYTF.